One and the same sample provided the 2 T cell receptor beta chains below, sequenced in a study of blood T cell repertoires in COVID-19. TCRdb's copy holds only in-frame clones and misses some; the assay was immunoSEQ multiplex PCR. The sample holds about half a million clones, 70% to 90% seen once. Sequencing was carried out using PBMCs or T cells enriched from blood (not recorded which). Source of these receptors: a woman aged 55-69 years who had recovered from COVID-19.

The rearrangement uses TRBV4-1 and TRBJ2-1; 7 bases match TRBD1. The CDR3 is made up of 17 amino acids. Germline CDR1 MGHRA, CDR2 YSYEKL. V shed 1 base, J shed 5 bases, and the junction held 11 bases outside the gene matches. As DNA, the CDR3 is TGCGCCAGCAGCCAAGCAAGGTTAGGGGGCGCGGACAATGAGCAGTTCTTC. Amino acid sequence: CASSQARLGGADNEQFF.

The chain has TRBV7-8 and TRBJ2-6; D is unclear. V lost 1 base and J lost 0, with 13 bases in between. The CDR3 covers 18 residues. Germline CDR1 SGHVS, CDR2 FQNEAQ. The CDR3 is CASSLEWARYSGANVLTF. In DNA form, the CDR3 reads TGTGCCAGCAGCTTAGAGTGGGCTCGGTACTCTGGGGCCAACGTCCTGACTTTC.